This T cell receptor (beta chain) originates from a study of blood T cell repertoires in COVID-19. Study-wide context: Sample material is recorded as cDNA or gDNA derived from T cells, B-cell-depleted T cells, or PBMCs.

In its sample, this clone was seen once. Germline CDR1 reads DFQATT; CDR2 reads SNEGSKA (reference sequence). V was shortened by 6 bases and J by 10 bases, with 11 bases between the two germline ends. The CDR3 totals 10 residues. Study processing details: It was from reference gene primer amplification that nucleated cell counts were estimated. Sequenced by immunoSEQ multiplex PCR; TCRdb stores in-frame clones only, minus some. That table is the source of V, J and clone size, and D and trimming were worked out from the DNA. The data contain over 85,000 clones, approximately 86% of them singletons. The chain is built from TRBV20-1 and TRBJ2-3; D is perhaps TRBD1 (5 bases). This TCR came from a man aged 60 to 75 with acute or convalescent COVID-19. The material sequenced was peripheral blood. In DNA form, the CDR3 reads TGCAGTGCGTTGGGGCCCTCGCAGTATTTT. Translating it yields CSALGPSQYF.